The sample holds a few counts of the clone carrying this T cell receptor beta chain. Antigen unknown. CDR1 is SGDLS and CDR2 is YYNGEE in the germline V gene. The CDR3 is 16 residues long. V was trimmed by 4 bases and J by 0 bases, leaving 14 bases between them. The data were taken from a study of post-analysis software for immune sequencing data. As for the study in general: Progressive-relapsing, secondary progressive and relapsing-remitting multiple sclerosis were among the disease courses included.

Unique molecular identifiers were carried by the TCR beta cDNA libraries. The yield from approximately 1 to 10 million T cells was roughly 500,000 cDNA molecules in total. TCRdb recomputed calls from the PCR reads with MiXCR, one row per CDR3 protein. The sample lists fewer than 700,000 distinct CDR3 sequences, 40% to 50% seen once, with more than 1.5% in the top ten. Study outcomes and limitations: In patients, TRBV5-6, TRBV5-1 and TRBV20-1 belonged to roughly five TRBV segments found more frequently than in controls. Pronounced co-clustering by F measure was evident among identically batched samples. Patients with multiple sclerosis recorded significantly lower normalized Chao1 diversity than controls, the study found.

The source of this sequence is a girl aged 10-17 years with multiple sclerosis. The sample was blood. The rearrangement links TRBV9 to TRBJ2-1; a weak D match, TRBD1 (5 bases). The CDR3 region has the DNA TGTGCCAGCAGCTTCCGAGGAAGGGGCTCCTACAATGAGCAGTTCTTC. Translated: CASSFRGRGSYNEQFF.